The 30 T cell receptor beta chains below come from one sample, sequenced in a study of glioma-infiltrating T cells after dendritic cell vaccination. Profiling relied on immunoSEQ multiplex PCR, and the TCRdb table lists in-frame clones only, not all of them. The data hold roughly 90,000 clones, with 85% to 90% observed a single time. Sequenced material: blood, taken before dendritic cell vaccination. Every receptor here comes from a human donor with glioblastoma.

The chain recombines TRBV21-1 with TRBJ2-4; the D call TRBD2 from the table was never checked on the DNA. TRBV21-1 is tagged as a pseudogene. CDR3 length: 24 residues. The CDR3 bases are TGTGCCAGCAGCAAAGATGGTGAGGGACTAGCGGGAAACAGGGTCCCTCTAGCCAAAAACATTCAGTACTTC. Protein product: CASSKDGEGLAGNRVPLAKNIQYF.

The chain links TRBV28 to TRBJ2-5; tentatively, D is TRBD1 (5 bases). The CDR3 is 16 residues long. Germline values: CDR1 MDHEN, CDR2 SYDVKM. The germline V and J ends were trimmed by 5 bases and 0 bases, with 16 bases remaining between them. CDR3 sequence: CASSPPGSGYQETQYF. CDR3 in DNA: TGTGCCAGCAGTCCTCCAGGGTCAGGATACCAAGAGACCCAGTACTTC.

The CDR3 region has the DNA TGCGCCAGCAGCCGGAGCCCGGGACTAGCGGGGGGGCCGCGAGAGACCCAGTACTTC. Protein product: CASSRSPGLAGGPRETQYF. This chain uses TRBV4-1 with TRBJ2-5; 16 bases line up with TRBD2. The CDR3 totals 19 residues. J was trimmed by 4 bases and V by 4 bases; bases with no gene match: 12. The germline gives CDR1 MGHRA, CDR2 YSYEKL.

This chain's CDR3 is CASSFGQGRVETQYF. CDR3 DNA: TGTGCCAGCAGCTTCGGACAGGGCCGGGTCGAGACCCAGTACTTC. The rearrangement joins TRBV5-4 to TRBJ2-5; 8 nucleotides agree with TRBD1. Germline CDR1 SGHNT, CDR2 YYREEE (reference sequence). V dropped 2 bases and J dropped 5; count of bases not matched to a gene: 8. The CDR3 spans 15 residues.

This rearrangement joins TRBV27 to TRBJ1-2; a possible D gene is TRBD1 (6 bases). The CDR3 runs to 14 residues. V was clipped by 5 bases and J by 5 bases, with 15 bases between them. From germline, CDR1 is MNHEY and CDR2 SMNVEV (reference sequence). The CDR3 bases are TGTGCCAGCAGTCAACAGGGAAACCTTTATGGCTACACCTTC. This gives the protein CASSQQGNLYGYTF.

J is TRBJ1-2 and V is TRBV19; 8 bases map to TRBD1. Germline-derived CDR1 and CDR2 are LNHDA and SQIVND (reference sequence). The CDR3 contains 19 residues. With V trimmed by 4 bases and J by 4 bases, 20 bases remained unmatched. The CDR3 sequence: CASSKFGAYQGQEIYGYTF. The CDR3 DNA is TGTGCCAGTAGTAAATTTGGGGCGTACCAGGGACAGGAAATCTATGGCTACACCTTC.

The chain is built from TRBV6-5 and TRBJ2-3, with TRBD2 matching 8 bases. The CDR3 covers 15 residues. Germline values: CDR1 MNHEY, CDR2 SVGAGI. After removal of 4 bases from V and 6 bases from J, the junction contained 9 bases not matched to a gene. The CDR3 spells CASSSPGGGVDTQYF. The CDR3 DNA reads TGTGCCAGCAGTTCCCCGGGGGGGGGAGTTGATACGCAGTATTTT.

The CDR3 is CASSAIGQRGETQYF. The CDR3 DNA reads as TGTGCCAGCAGCGCAATAGGACAGAGGGGGGAGACCCAGTACTTC. The chain is built from TRBV9 and TRBJ2-5, with D tentatively TRBD1 (6 bases). Per germline, CDR1 SGDLS and CDR2 YYNGEE. Trimming stripped 3 bases from V and 5 bases from J, with 17 bases between. This CDR3 contains 15 residues. Combining the CDR3 with reference TRBV9 and TRBJ2-5 gives the whole variable domain DSGVTQTPKHLITATGQRVTLRCSPRSGDLSVYWYQQSLDQGLQFLIQYYNGEERAKGNILERFSAQQFPDLHSELNLSSLELGDSALYFCASSAIGQRGETQYFGPGTRLLVL.

This rearrangement joins TRBV27 to TRBJ2-6; tentatively, D is TRBD2 (5 bases). The germline V gene encodes CDR1 MNHEY and CDR2 SMNVEV (reference sequence). This CDR3 spans 18 amino acids. V lost 0 bases to trimming and J lost 0 bases, with 12 bases between them. CDR3 in amino acids: CASSLSRLLSSGANVLTF. The CDR3 DNA sequence: TGTGCCAGCAGTTTATCCAGACTATTGAGCTCTGGGGCCAACGTCCTGACTTTC. The whole variable domain, remainder taken from reference TRBV27 and TRBJ2-6, is EAQVTQNPRYLITVTGKKLTVTCSQNMNHEYMSWYRQDPGLGLRQIYYSMNVEVTDKGDVPEGYKVSRKEKRNFPLILESPSPNQTSLYFCASSLSRLLSSGANVLTFGAGSRLTVL.

The gene calls are TRBV6-6 and TRBJ2-7; D perhaps matches TRBD2 (5 bases). CDR1 and CDR2 from the germline V gene are MNHNY and SVGAGI (reference sequence). The germline V and J ends were trimmed by 0 bases and 0 bases, with 6 bases remaining between them. This CDR3 comprises 14 residues. This CDR3 reads CASSYSAGSYEQYF. DNA of the CDR3: TGTGCCAGCAGTTACTCGGCGGGCTCCTACGAGCAGTACTTC.

The rearrangement joins TRBV7-2 to TRBJ2-7, with a possible D match to TRBD1 (6 bases). Germline V gene data show CDR1 as SGHTA and CDR2 as FQGNSA. Trimming left V 5 bases short and J 0 bases short, with 20 bases between. This CDR3 is 17 amino acids long. The CDR3, as DNA: TGTGCCAGCAGCCCAACCCACCTAGGGGGACGCTCCTACGAGCAGTACTTC. Its translation: CASSPTHLGGRSYEQYF.

The chain couples TRBV27 to TRBJ1-2, with a weak D call TRBD1 (6 bases). This CDR3 has 19 amino acids. The germline V and J ends were trimmed by 0 bases and 6 bases, with 26 bases remaining between them. Germline values: CDR1 MNHEY, CDR2 SMNVEV (reference sequence). The CDR3 here is CASSLSGLGGTSIDNGYTF. The DNA of the CDR3 is TGTGCCAGCAGTTTATCCGGGTTGGGGGGGACATCCATCGATAATGGCTACACCTTC.

This chain links TRBV7-6 with TRBJ2-7; weak D call: TRBD2 (6 bases). This CDR3 comprises 14 residues. CDR1 and CDR2 (germline): SGHVS, FNYEAQ. The V gene lost 6 bases and the J gene lost 0 bases, with 12 bases spanning the gap. The CDR3, as DNA: TGTGCCAGCAGACCTGGAGGGAGCTCCTACGAGCAGTACTTC. Its protein product is CASRPGGSSYEQYF.

V is TRBV6-1 and J is TRBJ2-3; D unresolved. Trimming pared 2 bases from V and 0 bases from J, leaving 9 bases between. The germline V gene encodes CDR1 MNHNS and CDR2 SASEGT. The CDR3 loop spans 15 amino acids. The CDR3 nucleotides are TGTGCCAGCAGTGAACTACTTATTAGCACAGATACGCAGTATTTT. It specifies CASSELLISTDTQYF.

The chain is built from TRBV6-1 and TRBJ2-1, with 11 nucleotides matching TRBD2. Germline loops: CDR1 MNHNS, CDR2 SASEGT. The CDR3 runs 14 residues. The J segment lost 10 bases and the V segment lost 7 bases, leaving 9 bases of the junction unmatched. CDR3 bases: TGTGCCAGCAAGAAACTAGCGGGAGTTGAGGAGCAGTTCTTC. This codes for CASKKLAGVEEQFF.

The chain combines TRBV18 with TRBJ2-5, with unresolved D. CDR1 and CDR2 from the germline V gene are KGHSH and LQKENI. V lost 2 bases, J lost 5 bases, and 9 bases lay in between. This CDR3 spans 13 amino acids. CDR3 DNA: TGTGCCAGCTCACCAGGGCAGACGGAGACCCAGTACTTC. The encoded protein is CASSPGQTETQYF.

The table lists this clone with a count of one. The V call is TRBV5-1, the J call TRBJ2-2; tentative D call: TRBD1 (6 bases). V lost 0 bases to trimming and J lost 1 base, with 10 bases between them. The germline gives CDR1 SGHRS, CDR2 YFSETQ. The CDR3 totals 16 residues. The CDR3 region has the DNA TGCGCCAGCAGCTTGGGGCAGACAGGGAACACCGGGGAGCTGTTTTTT. Translating gives CASSLGQTGNTGELFF.

This clone occurred a few times. The rearrangement links TRBV7-6 to TRBJ2-5; weak D call: TRBD2 (6 bases). Germline lookup yields CDR1 SGHVS and CDR2 FNYEAQ. V was clipped by 4 bases and J by 2 bases, with 8 bases between them. CDR3 size: 13 residues. CDR3 nucleotide sequence: TGTGCCAGCAGCTGGGACTTTCAAGAGACCCAGTACTTC. Amino acids: CASSWDFQETQYF. The full variable domain, with the rest looked up from reference TRBV7-6 and TRBJ2-5, is GAGVSQSPRYKVTKRGQDVALRCDPISGHVSLYWYRQALGQGPEFLTYFNYEAQQDKSGLPNDRFSAERPEGSISTLTIQRTEQRDSAMYRCASSWDFQETQYFGPGTRLLVL.

This clone was seen a handful of times. This sequence joins TRBV11-2 and TRBJ1-3, with a tentative D call TRBD1 (6 bases). The germline V and J ends were trimmed by 5 bases and 10 bases, with 18 bases remaining between them. Germline V CDR1 and CDR2: SGHAT, FQNNGV. The CDR3 has 14 residues. The CDR3 spells CASSTSGGGQTIYF. CDR3 bases: TGTGCCAGCAGCACCTCCGGTGGGGGACAAACCATATATTTT.

V gene TRBV11-1 combines with J gene TRBJ2-1, with D possibly matching TRBD2 (5 bases). Germline V gene sequence: CDR1 SGHAT, CDR2 FQDESV (reference sequence). This CDR3 spans 15 amino acids. V shed 8 bases and J shed 5 bases, with 19 bases lying between them. CDR3 DNA sequence: TGTGCCAGCGGAATACGTTCCCGGAGGAACAATGAGCAGTTCTTC. Protein: CASGIRSRRNNEQFF.

The V gene is TRBV29-1, the J gene TRBJ2-1; TRBD2 matches 7 bases. With 3 bases clipped from V and 0 bases from J, the junction kept 2 bases outside the gene matches. Germline V lookup: CDR1 SQVTM, CDR2 ANQGSEA. The CDR3 extends over 14 amino acids. DNA of the CDR3: TGCAGCGTTGATGGCGGGAGCTCCTACAATGAGCAGTTCTTC. Protein product: CSVDGGSSYNEQFF.

The V call is TRBV19, the J call TRBJ1-5; D gene ambiguous. The CDR3 runs 18 residues. Germline V gene data show CDR1 as LNHDA and CDR2 as SQIVND (reference sequence). Deletions cut 3 bases from V and 0 bases from J, with 18 bases between. CDR3 loop: CASSIEEATSYSNQPQHF. CDR3 bases: TGTGCCAGTAGTATCGAAGAGGCGACGAGTTATAGCAATCAGCCCCAGCATTTT. The whole variable domain, remainder taken from reference TRBV19 and TRBJ1-5, is DGGITQSPKYLFRKEGQNVTLSCEQNLNHDAMYWYRQDPGQGLRLIYYSQIVNDFQKGDIAEGYSVSREKKESFPLTVTSAQKNPTAFYLCASSIEEATSYSNQPQHFGDGTRLSIL.

The genes are TRBV7-3 and TRBJ2-3, with 7 bases identical to TRBD1. CDR1 is SGHTA and CDR2 is FQGTGA in the germline V gene. V dropped 5 bases and J dropped 3; count of bases not matched to a gene: 8. The CDR3 runs to 15 residues. DNA for the CDR3: TGTGCCAGCAGCCGGGGACAGTGGGGGACAGATACGCAGTATTTT. It is translated as CASSRGQWGTDTQYF.

V is TRBV25-1 and J is TRBJ2-7; the match to TRBD1 covers 9 bases. Unmatched junction bases numbered 7, after V lost 3 bases and J lost 4 bases. The CDR3 sequence is 15 residues long. Germline V lookup: CDR1 MGHDK, CDR2 SYGVNS. For the CDR3, the DNA is TGTGCCAGCAGTGATCGCACAGGGGGCAGTTACGAGCAGTACTTC. As protein: CASSDRTGGSYEQYF.

The gene calls are TRBV13 and TRBJ2-3; D perhaps matches TRBD2 (5 bases). The germline V gene has CDR1 PRHDT and CDR2 FYEKMQ (reference sequence). The CDR3 consists of 12 residues. Trimming pared 5 bases from V and 8 bases from J, leaving 11 bases between. For the CDR3, the DNA is TGTGCCAGCAGCCCTCGGGGAATTACGCAGTATTTT. This encodes CASSPRGITQYF.

In DNA form, the CDR3 reads TGTGCCAGCAGCTTACGACAGGGGGAAACTGAAGCTTTCTTT. As protein: CASSLRQGETEAFF. This sequence joins TRBV7-9 and TRBJ1-1, with 9 positions matching TRBD1. CDR3 size: 14 residues. Trimming took 2 bases from V and 5 from J; bases not matched to a gene: 3. Germline V gives CDR1 SEHNR, CDR2 FQNEAQ (reference sequence).

The chain is built from TRBV2 and TRBJ2-7; no reliable D call. CDR3 length: 12 residues. V lost 5 bases and J lost 0, with 5 bases in between. The germline gives CDR1 SNHLY, CDR2 FYNNEI. The CDR3 spells CASSFSSYEQYF. As DNA, the CDR3 is TGTGCCAGCAGTTTTAGCTCCTACGAGCAGTACTTC. Full variable domain (outside the CDR3, taken from reference TRBV2 and TRBJ2-7): EPEVTQTPSHQVTQMGQEVILRCVPISNHLYFYWYRQILGQKVEFLVSFYNNEISEKSEIFDDQFSVERPDGSNFTLKIRSTKLEDSAMYFCASSFSSYEQYFGPGTRLTVT.

V usage is TRBV6-1 and J usage is TRBJ2-5, with D possibly being TRBD2 (7 bases). The DNA end is more similar to TRBJ2-7, so the J call may be wrong. Germline V CDR1 and CDR2: MNHNS, SASEGT. The CDR3 loop spans 14 amino acids. The CDR3 is CASYEMGGPREQYF. DNA of the CDR3: TGTGCCAGCTACGAAATGGGGGGGCCGCGCGAGCAGTACTTC.

CDR3 protein: CASRASRDRAYGYTF. The CDR3 DNA reads as TGTGCCAGCAGGGCATCCCGGGACAGAGCCTATGGCTACACCTTC. The rearrangement uses TRBV6-1 and TRBJ1-2; TRBD1 agrees at 7 bases. Per germline, CDR1 MNHNS and CDR2 SASEGT. The CDR3 is 15 residues long. V lost 6 bases and J lost 4; bases outside the gene matches: 11.

The rearrangement links TRBV2 to TRBJ2-1; maybe TRBD2 (6 bases). Germline CDR1 reads SNHLY; CDR2 reads FYNNEI. The CDR3 runs to 13 residues. Trimming took off 6 bases at V and 4 bases at J, with 10 bases between the two ends. The CDR3 DNA follows: TGTGCCAGCAGGGGACTTCTGTACAATGAGCAGTTCTTC. Amino acid sequence: CASRGLLYNEQFF.